This entry lists 10 T cell receptor beta chains sequenced from one sample in a study of technical replicates of blood from a handful of donors. Generated by immunoSEQ multiplex PCR, the TCRdb table keeps only in-frame clones and is missing some. The table shows more than 65,000 clones, with 95% to 98% occurring only once. The sample consisted of T cells isolated from PBMCs. These receptors all come from a human donor in good health.

This sequence joins TRBV23-1 and TRBJ2-5, with a weak D call TRBD2 (5 bases). TRBV23-1 counts as an open reading frame of uncertain function. V lost 4 bases and J 7 bases, leaving 13 bases between the germline ends. This CDR3 is 13 amino acids long. The DNA for the CDR3 is TGCGCCAGCAGTCCGGACCCCAGCGGGACCCAGTACTTC. Its protein is CASSPDPSGTQYF.

The rearrangement uses TRBV7-2 and TRBJ2-7; TRBD2 aligns across 9 bases. The CDR3 length is 16 residues. J lost 1 base, V lost 1 base, and 5 bases had no gene match. Per the germline V gene, CDR1 is SGHTA and CDR2 is FQGNSA. The CDR3 region is CASSLVASGKSYEQYF. The DNA of the CDR3 is TGTGCCAGCAGCTTAGTGGCTAGCGGGAAGTCCTACGAGCAGTACTTC.

V and J are TRBV5-1 and TRBJ2-3; 9 positions agree with TRBD2. V trimming: 3 bases; J trimming: 0 bases; junction bases outside the gene matches: 5. The CDR3 spans 16 residues. CDR1 and CDR2 (germline): SGHRS, YFSETQ. The CDR3 loop reads CASSSRLAESTDTQYF. In nucleotides, the CDR3 is TGCGCCAGCAGCTCGCGACTAGCGGAAAGCACAGATACGCAGTATTTT.

V is TRBV27 and J is TRBJ1-1; no firm D call. The CDR3 has 13 amino acids. Per the germline V gene, CDR1 is MNHEY and CDR2 is SMNVEV (reference sequence). Trimming removed 0 bases from V and 3 bases from J, with 5 bases in between. This CDR3 is CASSLSQDTEAFF. As DNA, the CDR3 is TGTGCCAGCAGTTTATCGCAGGACACTGAAGCTTTCTTT.

This clone showed up just once. CDR3: CASSQPLTGSTEAFF. The CDR3 DNA sequence: TGCGCCAGCAGCCAACCCCTGACAGGCAGCACTGAAGCTTTCTTT. This rearrangement joins TRBV4-1 to TRBJ1-1; the D gene is possibly TRBD1 (6 bases). This CDR3 has 15 amino acids. V was shortened by 2 bases and J by 4 bases, with 14 bases between the two germline ends. The V gene's germline CDR1 is MGHRA and CDR2 YSYEKL.

V is TRBV18 and J is TRBJ2-3; 7 positions agree with TRBD1. Germline V CDR1 and CDR2: KGHSH, LQKENI. The trim removed 3 bases at V and 3 bases at J, leaving 6 bases unmatched. The CDR3 runs to 15 residues. CDR3 loop: CASSPFQGVTDTQYF. The CDR3, as DNA: TGTGCCAGCTCACCCTTCCAGGGGGTGACAGATACGCAGTATTTT.

Only a few counts were recorded for this clone. V and J are TRBV9 and TRBJ1-3, with D perhaps matching TRBD1 (5 bases). Trimming removed 2 bases at V and 0 bases at J, with 9 bases between. Germline V gene lookup returns CDR1 SGDLS and CDR2 YYNGEE. The CDR3 extends over 15 amino acids. The CDR3 nucleotides are TGTGCCAGCAGCGTTACAGGCAGCTCTGGAAACACCATATATTTT. It encodes CASSVTGSSGNTIYF.

The V gene is TRBV6-5, the J gene TRBJ2-7, with D hard to call. The germline V and J ends were trimmed by 6 bases and 0 bases, with 9 bases remaining between them. This CDR3 comprises 13 residues. The V gene's germline CDR1 is MNHEY and CDR2 SVGAGI. The CDR3 spells CASSPYSSYEQYF. The CDR3 DNA reads as TGTGCCAGCAGCCCCTATAGCTCCTACGAGCAGTACTTC.

The V gene is TRBV15, the J gene TRBJ2-7, with a possible D match to TRBD2 (5 bases). There are 15 residues in the CDR3. Trimming stripped 0 bases from V and 3 bases from J, with 12 bases between. Germline-derived CDR1 and CDR2 are LNHNV and YYDKDF (reference sequence). CDR3 bases: TGTGCCACCAGCAGAGATGACGGGGTCTTCTACGAGCAGTACTTC. Its protein is CATSRDDGVFYEQYF.

The rearrangement links TRBV28 to TRBJ2-7; weak D call: TRBD2 (6 bases). Trimming cost V 2 bases and J 2 bases, with 10 bases left between them. Germline CDR1 reads MDHEN; CDR2 reads SYDVKM. The length of the CDR3 is 14 residues. As DNA, the CDR3 is TGTGCCAGCAGTTTAACGGGGGAGACCTACGAGCAGTACTTC. As protein: CASSLTGETYEQYF.